Listed below are T cell receptor beta chains from one sample, sequenced in a study of early T cells in non-severe SARS-CoV-2 infection. MiXCR, run by TCRdb on the 5' RACE reads, gives a single entry per CDR3 protein. This table holds tens of thousands of distinct CDR3 sequences, 15% found once. Sequences were obtained from whole blood. The receptors stem from an adult who was a healthcare worker with PCR-confirmed SARS-CoV-2 infection or an uninfected control (not recorded which). Each CDR3 is given with its conserved first and last residue. D genes are given only for firm matches. Some rows have no size entry. The others give once, few or many, or a class for an expanded clone.

v_gene: TRBV2
abundance: few
j_gene: TRBJ1-6
d_gene: TRBD1
CDR3nt: TGTGCCAGCAGAGGGGACAGCCTAAATTCACCCCTCCACTTT
CDR3aa: CASRGDSLNSPLHF

v_gene: TRBV27
abundance: -
j_gene: TRBJ2-7
d_gene: -
CDR3nt: TGTGCCAGCAGTACGTTGAACCTATACGAGCAGTACTTC
CDR3aa: CASSTLNLYEQYF

v_gene: TRBV28
abundance: -
j_gene: TRBJ1-2
d_gene: -
CDR3nt: TGTGCCAGCAGTCAACGCCTCCAAGCCTTC
CDR3aa: CASSQRLQAF

v_gene: TRBV5-1
abundance: few
j_gene: TRBJ2-3
d_gene: TRBD2
CDR3nt: TGCGCCAGCAGCTTGGGCCGGGAGGGCACAGATACGCAGTATTTT
CDR3aa: CASSLGREGTDTQYF

v_gene: TRBV20-1
abundance: few
j_gene: TRBJ2-1
d_gene: -
CDR3nt: TGCAGTGTCTCGACAGAAGCGGCGAGCAATGAGCAGTTCTTC
CDR3aa: CSVSTEAASNEQFF

v_gene: TRBV5-1
abundance: few
j_gene: TRBJ2-3
d_gene: -
CDR3nt: TGCGCCAGCAGCTTGGCCCTCAGGGGCGCCGATACGCAGTATTTT
CDR3aa: CASSLALRGADTQYF

v_gene: TRBV5-1
abundance: -
j_gene: TRBJ2-7
d_gene: -
CDR3nt: TGCGCCAGCAGCTACCACAGCGAGAACTACGAGCAGTACTTC
CDR3aa: CASSYHSENYEQYF

v_gene: TRBV2
abundance: few
j_gene: TRBJ1-1
d_gene: -
CDR3nt: TGTGCCAGCAGTGATGAGTGGCAGGGACGAACTGAAGCTTTCTTT
CDR3aa: CASSDEWQGRTEAFF

v_gene: TRBV9
abundance: -
j_gene: TRBJ2-1
d_gene: TRBD2
CDR3nt: TGTGCCAGCAGCGCTAACCTAGCGGGAGGGAATGAGCAGTTCTTC
CDR3aa: CASSANLAGGNEQFF

v_gene: TRBV25-1
abundance: many
j_gene: TRBJ2-3
d_gene: -
CDR3nt: TGTGCCAGCAGTACTGTTAGCACAGATACGCAGTATTTT
CDR3aa: CASSTVSTDTQYF

v_gene: TRBV3-1
abundance: few
j_gene: TRBJ2-5
d_gene: -
CDR3nt: TGTGCCAGCAGCCCCACTCCCCAAGAGACCCAGTACTTC
CDR3aa: CASSPTPQETQYF

v_gene: TRBV10-1
abundance: few
j_gene: TRBJ2-5
d_gene: TRBD2
CDR3nt: TGCGCCAGGGGGGGGACTGTCAGGATTCAACAAGAGACCCAGTACTTC
CDR3aa: CARGGTVRIQQETQYF

v_gene: TRBV5-4
abundance: -
j_gene: TRBJ2-3
d_gene: -
CDR3nt: TGTGCCAGCAGCTCGGCAACGGATACGCAGTATTTT
CDR3aa: CASSSATDTQYF

v_gene: TRBV28
abundance: many
j_gene: TRBJ2-7
d_gene: TRBD1
CDR3nt: TGTGCCAGCATCCCCTCCGAGACAGGGGCCCACGAGCAGTACTTC
CDR3aa: CASIPSETGAHEQYF

v_gene: TRBV29-1
abundance: few
j_gene: TRBJ2-7
d_gene: -
CDR3nt: TGCAGCGTTGACGGCCCGGTAACGGGAGAGCAGTACTTC
CDR3aa: CSVDGPVTGEQYF

v_gene: TRBV4-1
abundance: -
j_gene: TRBJ2-3
d_gene: -
CDR3nt: TGCGCCAGCAGCCAAGAGGCGGGGGATACGCAGTATTTT
CDR3aa: CASSQEAGDTQYF

v_gene: TRBV28
abundance: few
j_gene: TRBJ2-3
d_gene: TRBD1
CDR3nt: TGTGCCAGCACACCGGACAGGGGGACGGATACGCAGTATTTT
CDR3aa: CASTPDRGTDTQYF

v_gene: TRBV9
abundance: few
j_gene: TRBJ1-4
d_gene: TRBD1
CDR3nt: TGTGCCAGCAGCGTCCAGGGGGCAGATGAAAAACTGTTTTTT
CDR3aa: CASSVQGADEKLFF

v_gene: TRBV27
abundance: few
j_gene: TRBJ2-7
d_gene: -
CDR3nt: TGTGCCAGCAGTCCACCATTTCATCTAGGCAAATACTTC
CDR3aa: CASSPPFHLGKYF

v_gene: TRBV4-1
abundance: -
j_gene: TRBJ2-2
d_gene: -
CDR3nt: TGCGCCAGCAGCCAAGTTTTGGTTCAGGGACACACCGGGGAGCTGTTTTTT
CDR3aa: CASSQVLVQGHTGELFF

v_gene: TRBV28
abundance: -
j_gene: TRBJ2-4
d_gene: -
CDR3nt: TGTGGTCAGCACATTCAGTACTTC
CDR3aa: CGQHIQYF

v_gene: TRBV28
abundance: -
j_gene: TRBJ2-1
d_gene: -
CDR3nt: TGTGCCAGCAGTTTATTGGGGGAGTATGAGCAGTTCTTC
CDR3aa: CASSLLGEYEQFF

v_gene: TRBV5-1
abundance: few
j_gene: TRBJ2-1
d_gene: TRBD2
CDR3nt: TGCGCCAGCAGCTTGCGGACTAGCGGGACCACGAGCTCCTACAATGAGCAGTTCTTC
CDR3aa: CASSLRTSGTTSSYNEQFF

v_gene: TRBV2
abundance: -
j_gene: TRBJ1-6
d_gene: TRBD1
CDR3nt: TGTGCCGGCGGGACAGGGAAATCACCCCTCCACTTT
CDR3aa: CAGGTGKSPLHF

v_gene: TRBV20-1
abundance: -
j_gene: TRBJ2-3
d_gene: -
CDR3nt: TGCAGTGCGGACAAGGGGGGTACGGGAGATACGCAGTATTTT
CDR3aa: CSADKGGTGDTQYF

v_gene: TRBV27
abundance: many
j_gene: TRBJ1-1
d_gene: -
CDR3nt: TGTGCCAGCAGGCCCGGGGCTTTCTTT
CDR3aa: CASRPGAFF

v_gene: TRBV20-1
abundance: few
j_gene: TRBJ2-1
d_gene: TRBD2
CDR3nt: TGCAGTGCTAGAACCCTAGCGGGAGTGAATGAGCAGTTCTTC
CDR3aa: CSARTLAGVNEQFF